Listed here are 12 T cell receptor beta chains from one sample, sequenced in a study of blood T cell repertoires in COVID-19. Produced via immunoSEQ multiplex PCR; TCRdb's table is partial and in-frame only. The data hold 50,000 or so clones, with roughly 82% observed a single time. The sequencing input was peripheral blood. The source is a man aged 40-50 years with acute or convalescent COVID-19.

CDR3 DNA: TGCGCCAGCAGCCCAGGGGGATGGCAGCCCCAGCATTTT. Translation: CASSPGGWQPQHF. J is TRBJ1-5 and V is TRBV4-1, with 7 bases that match TRBD1. This CDR3 region has 13 residues. Unmatched junction bases numbered 4, after V lost 4 bases and J lost 7 bases. CDR1 is MGHRA, CDR2 YSYEKL, per germline.

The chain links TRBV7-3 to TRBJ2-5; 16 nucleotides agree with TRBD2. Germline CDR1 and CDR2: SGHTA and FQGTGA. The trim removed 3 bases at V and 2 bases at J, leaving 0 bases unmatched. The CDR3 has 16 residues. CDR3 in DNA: TGTGCCAGCAGCTTGGGACTAGCGGGGGGGCAAGAGACCCAGTACTTC. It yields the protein CASSLGLAGGQETQYF.

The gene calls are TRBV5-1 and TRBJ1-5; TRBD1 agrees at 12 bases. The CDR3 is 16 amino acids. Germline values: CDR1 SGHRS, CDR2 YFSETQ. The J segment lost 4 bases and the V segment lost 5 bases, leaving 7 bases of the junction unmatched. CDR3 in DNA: TGCGCCAGCAGTCAAGGGACAGGGGGCTTGAATCAGCCCCAGCATTTT. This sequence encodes CASSQGTGGLNQPQHF.

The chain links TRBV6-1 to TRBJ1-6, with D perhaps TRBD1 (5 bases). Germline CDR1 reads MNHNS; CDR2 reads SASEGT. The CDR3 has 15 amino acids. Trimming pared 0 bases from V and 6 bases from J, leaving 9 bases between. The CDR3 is CASSEAGAVNSPLHF. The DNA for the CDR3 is TGTGCCAGCAGTGAAGCTGGGGCAGTTAATTCACCCCTCCACTTT.

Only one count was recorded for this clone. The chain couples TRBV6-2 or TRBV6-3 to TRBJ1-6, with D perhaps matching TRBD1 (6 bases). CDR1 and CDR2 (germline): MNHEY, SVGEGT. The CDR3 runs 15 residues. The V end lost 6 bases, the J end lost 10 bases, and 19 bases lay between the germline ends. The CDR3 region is CASSDGYRELSPLHF. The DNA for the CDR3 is TGTGCCAGCAGCGACGGGTACAGGGAGCTCTCACCCCTCCACTTT.

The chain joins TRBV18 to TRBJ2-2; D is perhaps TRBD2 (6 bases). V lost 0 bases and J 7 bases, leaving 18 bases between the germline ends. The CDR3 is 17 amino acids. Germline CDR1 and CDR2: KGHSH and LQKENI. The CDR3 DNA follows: TGTGCCAGCTCACCACCGCGGGGTGGGGATGGAATCGGGGAGCTGTTTTTT. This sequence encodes CASSPPRGGDGIGELFF. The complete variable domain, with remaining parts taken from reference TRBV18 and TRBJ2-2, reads NAGVMQNPRHLVRRRGQEARLRCSPMKGHSHVYWYRQLPEEGLKFMVYLQKENIIDESGMPKERFSAEFPKEGPSILRIQQVVRGDSAAYFCASSPPRGGDGIGELFFGEGSRLTVL.

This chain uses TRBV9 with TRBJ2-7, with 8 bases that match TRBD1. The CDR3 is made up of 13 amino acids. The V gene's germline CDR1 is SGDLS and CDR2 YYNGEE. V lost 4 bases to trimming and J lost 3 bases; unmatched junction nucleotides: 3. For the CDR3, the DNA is TGTGCCAGCAGCCGAGGGACAGGCTACGAGCAGTACTTC. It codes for CASSRGTGYEQYF.

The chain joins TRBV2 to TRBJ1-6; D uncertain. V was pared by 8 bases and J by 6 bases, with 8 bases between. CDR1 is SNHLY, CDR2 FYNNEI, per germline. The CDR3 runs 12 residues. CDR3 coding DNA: TGTGCCAGCGGGCATCTTAATTCACCCCTCCACTTT. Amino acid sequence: CASGHLNSPLHF.

CDR3 protein: CATSDEGAYNEQFF. In DNA form, the CDR3 reads TGTGCCACCAGTGATGAGGGGGCCTACAATGAGCAGTTCTTC. The V and J genes are TRBV24-1 and TRBJ2-1; perhaps TRBD1 as D (6 bases). Looked up from germline, CDR1 is KGHDR and CDR2 is SFDVKD. This CDR3 has 14 amino acids. V shed 3 bases and J shed 2 bases, with 7 bases lying between them.

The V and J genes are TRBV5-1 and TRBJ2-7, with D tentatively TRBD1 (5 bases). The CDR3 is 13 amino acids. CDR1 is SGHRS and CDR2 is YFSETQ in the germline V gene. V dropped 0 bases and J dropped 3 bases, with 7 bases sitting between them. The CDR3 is CASSLAQGYEQYF. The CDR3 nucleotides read TGCGCCAGCAGCTTGGCCCAGGGCTACGAGCAGTACTTC. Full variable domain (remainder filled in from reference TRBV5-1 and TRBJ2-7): KAGVTQTPRYLIKTRGQQVTLSCSPISGHRSVSWYQQTPGQGLQFLFEYFSETQRNKGNFPGRFSGRQFSNSRSEMNVSTLELGDSALYLCASSLAQGYEQYFGPGTRLTVT.

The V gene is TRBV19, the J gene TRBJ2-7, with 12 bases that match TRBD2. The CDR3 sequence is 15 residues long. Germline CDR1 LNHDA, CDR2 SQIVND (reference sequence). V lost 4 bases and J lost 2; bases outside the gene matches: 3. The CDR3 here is CASSSRLAGAYEQYF. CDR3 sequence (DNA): TGTGCCAGTAGTAGTCGACTAGCGGGGGCCTACGAGCAGTACTTC.

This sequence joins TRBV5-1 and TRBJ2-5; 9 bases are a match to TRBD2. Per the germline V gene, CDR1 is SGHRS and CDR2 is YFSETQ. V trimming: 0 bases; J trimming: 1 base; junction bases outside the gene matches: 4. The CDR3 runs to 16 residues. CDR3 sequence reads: CASSLGLRGGQETQYF. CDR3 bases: TGCGCCAGCAGCTTGGGTTTGCGGGGGGGCCAAGAGACCCAGTACTTC. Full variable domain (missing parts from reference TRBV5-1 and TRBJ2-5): KAGVTQTPRYLIKTRGQQVTLSCSPISGHRSVSWYQQTPGQGLQFLFEYFSETQRNKGNFPGRFSGRQFSNSRSEMNVSTLELGDSALYLCASSLGLRGGQETQYFGPGTRLLVL.